The clone carrying this T cell receptor beta chain was seen more than once but under ten times. The antigen is unknown. Sample treatment: around 19 received Ad26.COV2.S at low or high dose, single or two shots; about 5 received placebo; per-sample allocation not given. Collection of the samples took place on day 63 after the first injection of vaccine or placebo. The donor was a Boston adult aged 18-55 years. The shot given was an Ad26 vector that makes Wuhan-strain SARS-CoV-2 spike. The V segment lost 2 bases and the J segment 7 bases; nucleotides outside the gene matches: 3. Germline V gene sequence: CDR1 SGHNT, CDR2 YYREEE (reference sequence). The CDR3 length is 14 residues. These data belong to a study of Ad26.COV2.S vaccination and SARS-CoV-2 variants. Study results and caveats: Responses of T cells in total may have been underestimated by the TCR breadth and depth analyses. Placebo recipients trailed vaccine recipients in spike-specific TCR breadth.

The table came from immunoSEQ multiplex PCR; TCRdb's copy has only in-frame clones and leaves some out. This sample carries around 450,000 clones, approximately 92% of them seen once, and the ten largest clones take roughly an eighth. The V and J genes are TRBV5-4 and TRBJ1-4; 9 bases match TRBD1. The sample in question was peripheral blood, obtained in a trial of Ad26.COV2.S vaccine versus placebo. The TCR was taken from a person between 18 and 60 years old who received the Ad26.COV2.S COVID-19 vaccine or a placebo. The CDR3: CASSLQGASEKLFF. In nucleotides, the CDR3 is TGTGCCAGCAGCTTACAGGGGGCTAGTGAAAAACTGTTTTTT.